This T cell receptor beta chain appears in the sequencing data of a study of neurological immune-mediated disorders. Study-wide findings and caveats: Grouping of repertoires by phylogeny put those of 18 of 34 multiple sclerosis patients into a single related-CDR3 cluster, a possible signature. HTLV-1-associated myelopathy had the most TCR clonal expansion, and multiple sclerosis had the least, less than healthy controls.

This clonotype is medium-sized. Its antigen is not identified. 2 million unsorted PBMCs were stored in RNAlater at -80 °C before RNA extraction. Synthesis of cDNA was accomplished via 5'RACE employing 10-nucleotide random UMIs. TCRdb ran MiXCR on the 5' RACE reads and lists one entry per CDR3 protein. The sample shows about 27,000 distinct CDR3 sequences, less than 2.5% of them seen only once. CDR1 and CDR2 from the germline V gene are SGHNT and YYREEE (reference sequence). The CDR3 consists of 15 residues. Trimming cost V 3 bases and J 1 base; bases outside gene matches: 6. This sequence was found in a woman aged 50 to 65 with multiple sclerosis. Sequences were obtained from PBMCs. The J gene is TRBJ2-7, the V gene TRBV5-4; 8 nucleotides align to TRBD1. Here the CDR3 reads CASSSRQGTSYEQYF. The CDR3 region has the DNA TGTGCCAGCAGCTCCCGACAGGGGACGTCCTACGAGCAGTACTTC.